Listed here is a single T cell receptor (beta chain). The data were taken from a study of blood T cell repertoires in COVID-19. J was trimmed by 5 bases and V by 3 bases; bases with no gene match: 10. The CDR3 has 15 residues. CDR1 is ENHRY and CDR2 is SYGVKD in the germline V gene. Repertoires were generated with immunoSEQ multiplex PCR, while TCRdb's copy carries only in-frame clones and drops some. The sample holds about 300,000 clones, roughly 90% seen once. Material: peripheral blood. The TCR comes from a man between 35 and 55 years old with acute or convalescent COVID-19. V is TRBV10-3 and J is TRBJ2-7; 7 bases align to TRBD1. CDR3 nucleotide sequence: TGTGCCATCAGTGACTTGAGCCAGGGGGAGAACGAGCAGTACTTC. Protein sequence: CAISDLSQGENEQYF.